Listed below are T cell receptor beta chains from one sample, sequenced in a study of T cells in localized non-small cell lung cancer. Using immunoSEQ multiplex PCR, the repertoire was profiled, and TCRdb retains in-frame clones only, with some absent. The sample has some 140,000 clones, roughly 90% seen once. The sample here was peripheral blood, taken before any cancer treatment. The receptor set was obtained from a female donor aged 60 or older with stage I lung adenocarcinoma. Each CDR3 is given with its conserved first and last residue.

v_call	j_call	cdr3_aa
TRBV18	TRBJ2-3	CASSPSGSSTDTQYF
TRBV25-1	TRBJ2-5	CASSDQGTVEETQYF
TRBV4-1	TRBJ2-2	CASSQPAQERGTGELFF
TRBV20-1	TRBJ2-7	CSARVDEQYF
TRBV10-1	TRBJ2-7	CASSDWASGSGEQYF
TRBV2	TRBJ2-2	CASTGGRAPGRPSGELFF
TRBV10-1	TRBJ2-5	CASSEPGQQETQYF
TRBV5-1	TRBJ2-2	CASSLVGADTGELFF
TRBV2	TRBJ2-5	CASSTRTGQGQETQYF
TRBV7-3	TRBJ2-2	CASSSLGGGELFF
TRBV9	TRBJ2-1	CASSVAGSYNEQFF
TRBV5-1	TRBJ2-7	CASKATSGRAGSYEQYF
TRBV5-1	TRBJ1-1	CASRDPGGESFF
TRBV18	TRBJ2-2	CASSPGLAAYTGELFF
TRBV13	TRBJ2-7	CASSLSSTTSGLSYEQYF
TRBV28	TRBJ2-3	CASSLARGFSTDTQYF
TRBV9	TRBJ1-3	CASSAHRASGNTIYF
TRBV5-4	TRBJ2-7	CASSPPGQGAGEQYF
TRBV10-1	TRBJ1-1	CASRPETSMNTEAFF
TRBV7-8	TRBJ2-3	CASSLKDTQYF
TRBV29-1	TRBJ1-1	CSVSPDKMNTEAFF
TRBV5-1	TRBJ2-2	CASSSGQDTGELFF
TRBV18	TRBJ2-2	CASSPGQGVGGELFF
TRBV2	TRBJ2-2	CASSEMTGGGTGELFF
TRBV15	TRBJ2-1	CATSGDRKTYNEQFF
TRBV7-8	TRBJ2-3	CASSFLAESTDTQYF
TRBV2	TRBJ2-3	CASSETARGNGVTQYF
TRBV10-3	TRBJ2-3	CAISEIGTGPADTQYF
TRBV7-4	-	CASSLVPSYEQYF
TRBV5-4	TRBJ2-1	CASSLDYPSEQFF
TRBV19	TRBJ2-3	CASSSGTGRTDTQYF